The source of this TCR beta chain is a study of blood T cell repertoires in COVID-19. Participants were aged about 18 to 100 years, lived in about two dozen US areas, and enrolled virtually. Before being deemed recovered, Cohort 3 donors had two negative PCRs, clearance, or symptom resolution. Germline lookup yields CDR1 SGHRS and CDR2 YFSETQ. This CDR3 has 15 residues. V was pared by 0 bases and J by 0 bases, with 9 bases between. As originally analysed: Estimation of nucleated cell counts relied on the amplification of reference gene primers. TCRdb's copy holds only in-frame clones and misses some; the assay was immunoSEQ multiplex PCR. From that table come the V and J calls and clone size; the DNA was used to work out D and trimming. The sample records about 200,000 clones, about 80% being singletons.

The specimen was PBMCs or T cells enriched from blood (not recorded which). This sequence originates from a man aged 35 to 55 who had recovered from COVID-19. V gene TRBV5-1 combines with J gene TRBJ1-1; the D gene is possibly TRBD1 (5 bases). CDR3 protein: CASSLADRLNTEAFF. The CDR3 DNA follows: TGCGCCAGCAGCTTGGCCGACAGATTGAACACTGAAGCTTTCTTT.